These T cell receptor beta chains were read from a single sample in a study of cytomegalovirus exposure and HLA in healthy donors. Produced via immunoSEQ multiplex PCR; TCRdb's table is partial and in-frame only. The data show about 54,000 clones, and the top ten clones hold 6% to 7.5%. Material: PBMCs. The source of these receptors is a woman aged 40 to 50 in good health and CMV-seronegative. CDR3s include the opening cysteine and the closing phenylalanine or tryptophan. Each record gives: D gene, V gene, J gene, CDR3 protein, CDR3 DNA. A D gene is named only where the DNA matches it firmly.

>-|TRBV28|TRBJ1-2
CASSSLYVRRMVNGYTF
TGTGCCAGCAGTTCCTTATACGTCCGGAGGATGGTAAATGGCTACACCTTC
>-|TRBV1|TRBJ2-5
CTSSHSKPGLAGKDRETQYF
TGCACCAGCAGCCATTCCAAACCCGGACTAGCGGGAAAGGATCGAGAGACCCAGTACTTC
>TRBD1|TRBV28|TRBJ1-4
CASRRQGSPATNEKLFF
TGTGCCAGCAGGAGACAGGGCTCTCCTGCAACTAATGAAAAACTGTTTTTT
>-|TRBV18|TRBJ1-1
CASSPPRLGGNTEAFF
TGTGCCAGCTCACCACCGAGACTGGGGGGGAACACTGAAGCTTTCTTT
>-|TRBV7-8|TRBJ1-1
CASSLVFKNTEAFF
TGTGCCAGCAGCTTAGTGTTCAAAAACACTGAAGCTTTCTTT
>-|TRBV19|TRBJ2-2
CASSTGYNTGELFF
TGTGCCAGTAGTACAGGTTATAACACCGGGGAGCTGTTTTTT
>-|TRBV11-3|TRBJ1-5
CASSPAGMSLGNQPQHF
TGTGCCAGCAGCCCCGCAGGGATGTCATTGGGCAATCAGCCCCAGCATTTT
>-|TRBV19|TRBJ2-5
CASSIGLRETQYF
TGTGCCAGTAGTATAGGCCTCCGGGAGACCCAGTACTTC
>TRBD2|TRBV5-8|TRBJ2-3
CASRPRLAASTDTQYF
TGTGCCAGCAGACCCAGACTAGCTGCTAGCACAGATACGCAGTATTTT
>TRBD2|TRBV30|TRBJ2-7
CAWDQGDYNEQYF
TGTGCCTGGGACCAAGGGGACTATAACGAGCAGTACTTC
>TRBD1|TRBV5-4|TRBJ2-7
CASSGGDRDYEQYF
TGTGCCAGCAGCGGGGGGGACAGGGACTACGAGCAGTACTTC
>-|TRBV5-1|TRBJ2-7
CASSFEYPTYEQYF
TGCGCCAGCAGCTTCGAGTACCCAACCTACGAGCAGTACTTC
>TRBD2|TRBV9|TRBJ2-1
CASSLSGRGNNEQFF
TGTGCCAGCAGCTTGAGCGGGAGGGGGAACAATGAGCAGTTCTTC
>-|TRBV6-1|TRBJ1-2
CASKLGANYGYTF
TGTGCCAGCAAATTGGGGGCGAACTATGGCTACACCTTC
>-|TRBV19|TRBJ1-2
CASATGTYGYTF
TGTGCCAGTGCGACAGGCACCTATGGCTACACCTTC
>TRBD1|TRBV6-6|TRBJ1-1
CASSLTGGRNTEAFF
TGTGCCAGCAGCCTCACAGGGGGGAGGAACACTGAAGCTTTCTTT
>-|TRBV7-9|TRBJ1-1
CASSLGAREAFF
TGTGCCAGCAGCCTAGGAGCCCGCGAAGCTTTCTTT
>TRBD2|TRBV7-2|TRBJ2-3
CASSLVGLAGRRATDTQYF
TGTGCCAGCAGCTTAGTCGGACTAGCGGGGCGACGAGCCACAGATACGCAGTATTTT
>TRBD1|TRBV19|TRBJ1-5
CASTPTGWNQPQHF
TGTGCCAGTACTCCGACAGGGTGGAATCAGCCCCAGCATTTT
>TRBD2|TRBV4-2|TRBJ2-2
CASSQDRRLAGRELFF
TGTGCCAGCAGCCAAGATCGTCGACTAGCGGGAAGGGAGCTGTTTTTT
>-|TRBV19|TRBJ2-3
CASSMSLGLDTQYF
TGTGCCAGTAGTATGAGCCTCGGACTGGATACGCAGTATTTT
>-|TRBV2|TRBJ2-2
CASRGLIPGELFF
TGTGCCAGCAGGGGACTTATTCCCGGGGAGCTGTTTTTT
>TRBD2|TRBV6-1|TRBJ2-3
CASSEASAGGADTQYF
TGTGCCAGCAGTGAAGCGTCAGCGGGAGGGGCGGATACGCAGTATTTT
>TRBD1|TRBV7-3|TRBJ1-6
CASSLGTGASNSPLHF
TGTGCCAGCAGCTTAGGGACAGGAGCTTCCAATTCACCCCTCCACTTT
>TRBD1|TRBV2|TRBJ2-6
CASNPGQGGSGANVLTF
TGTGCCAGCAACCCGGGACAGGGGGGATCTGGGGCCAACGTCCTGACTTTC
>-|TRBV7-9|TRBJ2-3
CASSLNTGGTDTQYF
TGTGCCAGCAGCCTCAACACCGGAGGCACAGATACGCAGTATTTT
>-|TRBV19|TRBJ1-1
CASSIGGGRNTEAFF
TGTGCCAGTAGTATTGGGGGGGGCCGGAACACTGAAGCTTTCTTT
>TRBD2|TRBV6-5|TRBJ2-1
CASSYYSREDNEQFF
TGTGCCAGCAGTTACTACTCGCGGGAGGACAATGAGCAGTTCTTC
>-|TRBV28|TRBJ2-7
CASSLSGTLNEQYF
TGTGCCAGCAGTTTAAGCGGGACACTCAACGAGCAGTACTTC
>TRBD1|TRBV30|TRBJ2-1
CAWSLQGGHYEQFF
TGTGCCTGGAGTCTGCAAGGGGGCCACTACGAGCAGTTCTTC
>-|TRBV20-1|TRBJ2-5
CSSRGQETQYF
TGCAGTTCCCGCGGCCAAGAGACCCAGTACTTC
>-|TRBV5-1|TRBJ1-3
CASSLEWLPNSGNTIYF
TGCGCCAGCAGCTTGGAGTGGCTCCCGAACTCTGGAAACACCATATATTTT
>-|TRBV5-1|TRBJ1-1
CASSLAGQSGGAFF
TGCGCCAGCAGCTTGGCCGGGCAGAGCGGGGGAGCTTTCTTT
>TRBD2|TRBV5-1|TRBJ2-5
CASSFSGGASETQYF
TGCGCCAGCAGCTTTAGCGGGGGGGCCTCAGAGACCCAGTACTTC
>-|TRBV7-2|TRBJ2-3
CASSRRVGTDTQYF
TGTGCCAGCAGCCGCCGGGTCGGTACAGATACGCAGTATTTT
>-|TRBV9|TRBJ1-2
CASSVEGLANYGYTF
TGTGCCAGCAGCGTAGAGGGACTCGCTAACTATGGCTACACCTTC
>-|TRBV18|TRBJ1-2
CASSRTELVYGYTF
TGTGCCAGCTCACGAACAGAGTTAGTCTATGGCTACACCTTC
>-|TRBV6-5|TRBJ1-2
CASSYFPQGGGYTF
TGTGCCAGCAGTTACTTCCCTCAGGGAGGAGGCTACACCTTC
>TRBD1|TRBV7-2|TRBJ1-3
CASSPTGGGLYTIYF
TGTGCCAGCAGTCCCACAGGGGGCGGGTTATACACCATATATTTT
>TRBD1|TRBV7-2|TRBJ1-3
CASSFSFRGTGNTIYF
TGTGCCAGCAGCTTTAGTTTCAGGGGGACTGGAAACACCATATATTTT
>TRBD1|TRBV5-8|TRBJ2-1
CASSLRTGDQFF
TGTGCCAGCAGCTTGAGGACAGGGGATCAGTTCTTC
>-|TRBV5-1|TRBJ2-2
CASSLDRDDTGELFF
TGCGCCAGCAGCTTGGACAGGGATGACACCGGGGAGCTGTTTTTT
>-|TRBV6-1|TRBJ1-5
CASSAGGTGNRPQHF
TGTGCCAGCAGTGCTGGGGGGACTGGGAATCGGCCCCAGCATTTT
>TRBD1|TRBV30|TRBJ1-6
CAWSVLRTGGAFYNSPLHF
TGTGCCTGGAGTGTACTGAGAACAGGGGGCGCCTTTTATAATTCACCCCTCCACTTT
>TRBD1|TRBV18|TRBJ1-1
CASLAGTGRRAFF
TGTGCCAGCTTAGCCGGGACAGGGCGTCGGGCTTTCTTT
>-|TRBV7-9|TRBJ1-5
CASSLRDQPQHF
TGTGCCAGCAGCTTACGGGATCAGCCCCAGCATTTT
>TRBD1|TRBV28|TRBJ1-6
CASSVFGLGGTGHALHF
TGTGCCAGCAGTGTATTTGGTTTGGGGGGGACAGGCCATGCCCTCCACTTT
>-|TRBV28|TRBJ1-2
CASIRWGANYGYTF
TGTGCCAGCATACGGTGGGGCGCTAACTATGGCTACACCTTC
>TRBD1|TRBV19|TRBJ2-3
CASSTDRGEGTDTQYF
TGTGCCAGTAGTACTGACAGGGGAGAGGGCACAGATACGCAGTATTTT
>TRBD2|TRBV6-6|TRBJ2-5
CASTLGLAVQETQYF
TGTGCCAGCACCTTAGGACTAGCGGTCCAAGAGACCCAGTACTTC
>-|TRBV28|TRBJ2-5
CASSSSGWGAETQYF
TGTGCCAGCAGCTCCTCTGGATGGGGCGCGGAGACCCAGTACTTC
>TRBD1|TRBV28|TRBJ2-7
CASRRGQGEAYEQYF
TGTGCCAGCAGGAGGGGACAGGGGGAAGCCTACGAGCAGTACTTC
>TRBD1|TRBV7-2|TRBJ1-1
CASSLQGQGAFF
TGTGCCAGCAGCTTGCAGGGACAGGGGGCTTTCTTT
>-|TRBV28|TRBJ1-2
CASSLYGTSYGYTF
TGTGCCAGCAGTTTATACGGGACAAGCTATGGCTACACCTTC
>-|TRBV2|TRBJ1-1
CASRASGENTEAFF
TGTGCCAGCAGGGCGTCGGGAGAGAACACTGAAGCTTTCTTT